The entry below describes one T cell receptor (beta chain). Its antigen is not identified. Generated by immunoSEQ multiplex PCR, the TCRdb table keeps only in-frame clones and is missing some. This repertoire shows about 31,000 clones, less than 90% found once; its top ten account for roughly 37%. The data derive from a study of OX40 agonist ivuxolimab in advanced cancers. Study-wide context: Partial responses were recorded for three patients, including one with hepatocellular carcinoma and two with cutaneous melanoma. General study points: Clonal expansion from baseline to week 6 occurred in both CD4+ and CD8+ T cells. Low normalized clonal expansion also occurred in some nonresponding patients.

CDR3 size: 14 residues. Germline V gives CDR1 MNHEY, CDR2 SVGAGI. V lost 0 bases to trimming and J lost 3 bases, with 8 bases between them. Any history of autoimmune disease or systemic immunosuppression disqualified patients. The specimen comprised CD4+ or CD8+ T cells sorted from blood, sampled in a trial of the OX40 agonist ivuxolimab. The clonotype comes from an adult with an advanced solid tumor such as melanoma, head and neck, liver or kidney cancer. This chain links TRBV6-5 with TRBJ1-2, with D possibly TRBD1 on 5 matching bases. The DNA of the CDR3 is TGTGCCAGCAGTTACTCGTGGGGGGACTATGGCTACACCTTC. Translation gives CASSYSWGDYGYTF.